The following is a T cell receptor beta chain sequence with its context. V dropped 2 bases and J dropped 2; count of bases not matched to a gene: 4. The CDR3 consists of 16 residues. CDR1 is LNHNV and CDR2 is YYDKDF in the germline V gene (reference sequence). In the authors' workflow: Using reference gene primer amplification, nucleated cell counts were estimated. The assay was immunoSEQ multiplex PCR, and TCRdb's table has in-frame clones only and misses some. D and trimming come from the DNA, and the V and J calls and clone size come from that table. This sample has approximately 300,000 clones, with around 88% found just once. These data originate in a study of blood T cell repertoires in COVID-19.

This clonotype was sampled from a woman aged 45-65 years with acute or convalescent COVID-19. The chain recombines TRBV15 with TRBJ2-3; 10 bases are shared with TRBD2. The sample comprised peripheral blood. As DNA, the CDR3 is TGTGCCACCAGCAGACGGACTAGCGGATTCACAGATACGCAGTATTTT. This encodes CATSRRTSGFTDTQYF.